These T cell receptor beta chains were read from a single sample in a study of CD8 T cells in ankylosing spondylitis. TCRdb recomputed calls from the 5' RACE reads with MiXCR, one row per CDR3 protein. The sample shows around 540,000 distinct CDR3 sequences, roughly an eighth of them seen only once. Sequencing was done on a sample of blood, either unsorted or a sorted T cell fraction (not recorded which). All receptors derive from a male donor with ankylosing spondylitis. Each CDR3 is given with its conserved first and last residue. Each record gives: V gene, J gene, D gene, clone size, CDR3 protein, CDR3 DNA. A D gene is named only where the DNA matches it firmly. Clone size is given for some rows only: seen once, a few or many times, or a class if the clone is expanded.

v_call: TRBV12-3/TRBV12-4; j_call: TRBJ1-2; d_call: NA; clone_size: many; cdr3_aa: CASSLESNYGYTF; cdr3_nt: TGTGCCAGCAGTTTGGAGAGTAACTATGGCTACACCTTC
v_call: TRBV5-1; j_call: TRBJ2-1; d_call: NA; clone_size: NA; cdr3_aa: CASSYTGTADNEQFF; cdr3_nt: TGCGCCAGCAGCTATACCGGGACTGCAGACAATGAGCAGTTCTTC
v_call: TRBV12-3/TRBV12-4; j_call: TRBJ2-2; d_call: NA; clone_size: NA; cdr3_aa: CASSYLQQTSGELFF; cdr3_nt: TGTGCCAGCAGTTACCTCCAGCAGACCTCCGGGGAGCTGTTTTTT
v_call: TRBV6-1; j_call: TRBJ2-5; d_call: TRBD1; clone_size: few; cdr3_aa: CASKGQGAGETQYF; cdr3_nt: TGTGCCAGCAAAGGACAGGGGGCTGGAGAGACCCAGTACTTC
v_call: TRBV5-1; j_call: TRBJ2-5; d_call: TRBD2; clone_size: NA; cdr3_aa: CASSLAGTSGVGYQETQYF; cdr3_nt: TGCGCCAGCAGCTTGGCCGGGACTAGCGGAGTGGGGTACCAAGAGACCCAGTACTTC
v_call: TRBV12-3/TRBV12-4; j_call: TRBJ2-2; d_call: TRBD2; clone_size: many; cdr3_aa: CASSFAGGRPGELFF; cdr3_nt: TGTGCCAGCAGTTTCGCGGGAGGGCGCCCCGGGGAGCTGTTTTTT
v_call: TRBV12-3/TRBV12-4; j_call: TRBJ2-2; d_call: NA; clone_size: few; cdr3_aa: CASNPNGFRGTGELFF; cdr3_nt: TGTGCCAGCAACCCTAACGGGTTCCGAGGGACCGGGGAGCTGTTTTTT
v_call: TRBV5-1; j_call: TRBJ2-2; d_call: TRBD2; clone_size: many; cdr3_aa: CASSGGGTNTGELFF; cdr3_nt: TGCGCCAGCAGCGGGGGAGGGACGAACACCGGGGAGCTGTTTTTT
v_call: TRBV2; j_call: TRBJ2-1; d_call: TRBD2; clone_size: NA; cdr3_aa: CASSERVSGNNEQFF; cdr3_nt: TGTGCCAGCAGTGAACGAGTTAGCGGGAACAATGAGCAGTTCTTC
v_call: TRBV20-1; j_call: TRBJ1-3; d_call: NA; clone_size: few; cdr3_aa: CSAFNRQVPNSGNTIYF; cdr3_nt: TGCAGTGCCTTCAACCGACAGGTCCCGAACTCTGGAAACACCATATATTTT
v_call: TRBV5-4; j_call: TRBJ2-1; d_call: TRBD2; clone_size: NA; cdr3_aa: CASSLANSGSGNEQFF; cdr3_nt: TGTGCCAGCAGCTTGGCCAATAGCGGGAGTGGAAATGAGCAGTTCTTC
v_call: TRBV7-2; j_call: TRBJ2-7; d_call: TRBD2; clone_size: many; cdr3_aa: CASSLKLAESQEQYF; cdr3_nt: TGTGCCAGCAGCTTAAAACTAGCGGAATCGCAGGAGCAGTACTTC
v_call: TRBV7-2; j_call: TRBJ2-1; d_call: NA; clone_size: NA; cdr3_aa: CASSPSPNVNEQFF; cdr3_nt: TGTGCCAGCAGCCCCTCCCCGAATGTAAATGAGCAGTTCTTC
v_call: TRBV19; j_call: TRBJ2-2; d_call: NA; clone_size: few; cdr3_aa: CASSPPVGELFF; cdr3_nt: TGTGCCAGTAGTCCCCCGGTGGGGGAGCTGTTTTTT
v_call: TRBV29-1; j_call: TRBJ1-1; d_call: NA; clone_size: NA; cdr3_aa: CSAGATTLLNTEAFF; cdr3_nt: TGCAGCGCAGGGGCGACCACATTACTGAACACTGAAGCTTTCTTT
v_call: TRBV6-2/TRBV6-3; j_call: TRBJ2-1; d_call: TRBD2; clone_size: few; cdr3_aa: CASSLRGISKTSGRSVDNEQFF; cdr3_nt: TGTGCCAGCAGTCTCAGAGGGATCTCAAAAACTAGCGGGAGGTCGGTCGACAATGAGCAGTTCTTC
v_call: TRBV7-2; j_call: TRBJ2-5; d_call: TRBD2; clone_size: NA; cdr3_aa: CASSLDNLGGVETQYF; cdr3_nt: TGTGCCAGCAGCTTAGATAATTTGGGGGGGGTAGAGACCCAGTACTTC
v_call: TRBV5-1; j_call: TRBJ1-5; d_call: NA; clone_size: many; cdr3_aa: CASSLDGTPTSNQPQHF; cdr3_nt: TGCGCCAGCAGCTTGGATGGGACCCCAACCTCGAATCAGCCCCAGCATTTT
v_call: TRBV7-2; j_call: TRBJ2-2; d_call: NA; clone_size: NA; cdr3_aa: CASSSTERNTGELFF; cdr3_nt: TGTGCCAGCAGCTCGACAGAGAGAAACACCGGGGAGCTGTTTTTT
v_call: TRBV7-9; j_call: TRBJ1-2; d_call: NA; clone_size: many; cdr3_aa: CATKQGYLYGYTF; cdr3_nt: TGTGCCACCAAACAGGGTTACCTCTATGGCTACACCTTC
v_call: TRBV24-1; j_call: TRBJ2-2; d_call: NA; clone_size: few; cdr3_aa: CATSRFTGDTGELFF; cdr3_nt: TGTGCCACCAGTCGCTTTACAGGAGACACCGGGGAGCTGTTTTTT
v_call: TRBV11-3; j_call: TRBJ2-3; d_call: NA; clone_size: NA; cdr3_aa: CASSLSTGHTQYF; cdr3_nt: TGTGCCAGCAGCCTATCGACTGGACATACGCAGTATTTT
v_call: TRBV6-1; j_call: TRBJ2-4; d_call: TRBD2; clone_size: few; cdr3_aa: CASSRGDLAKNIQYF; cdr3_nt: TGTGCCAGCAGCCGGGGGGATTTAGCCAAAAACATTCAGTACTTC
v_call: TRBV5-1; j_call: TRBJ2-2; d_call: NA; clone_size: many; cdr3_aa: CASSLARGTGELFF; cdr3_nt: TGCGCCAGCAGCTTGGCGAGGGGAACCGGGGAGCTGTTTTTT
v_call: TRBV12-3/TRBV12-4; j_call: TRBJ2-2; d_call: NA; clone_size: few; cdr3_aa: CASSLDKFAKVLRRANTGELFF; cdr3_nt: TGTGCCAGCAGTTTGGACAAATTCGCGAAGGTACTGCGTAGGGCGAACACCGGGGAGCTGTTTTTT
v_call: TRBV20-1; j_call: TRBJ2-3; d_call: NA; clone_size: few; cdr3_aa: CSARRDSRGDTQYF; cdr3_nt: TGCAGTGCTAGAAGGGACTCCAGGGGCGATACGCAGTATTTT
v_call: TRBV5-1; j_call: TRBJ2-1; d_call: NA; clone_size: many; cdr3_aa: CASSLRDLNNEQFF; cdr3_nt: TGCGCCAGCAGCTTAAGGGACCTTAACAATGAGCAGTTCTTC
v_call: TRBV2; j_call: TRBJ1-2; d_call: NA; clone_size: many; cdr3_aa: CASSELVVLLGYTGGYTF; cdr3_nt: TGTGCCAGCAGTGAACTTGTAGTGTTGCTCGGCTACACAGGTGGCTACACCTTC
v_call: TRBV5-1; j_call: TRBJ2-2; d_call: NA; clone_size: NA; cdr3_aa: CASSFEGNGELFF; cdr3_nt: TGCGCCAGCAGCTTCGAGGGGAACGGGGAGCTGTTTTTT
v_call: TRBV2; j_call: TRBJ2-5; d_call: NA; clone_size: few; cdr3_aa: CASSWETQYF; cdr3_nt: TGTGCCAGCAGTTGGGAGACCCAGTACTTC
v_call: TRBV6-2/TRBV6-3; j_call: TRBJ2-7; d_call: TRBD1; clone_size: many; cdr3_aa: CASRYDRDPPHTYEQYF; cdr3_nt: TGTGCCAGCAGATACGACAGGGATCCCCCTCATACCTACGAGCAGTACTTC
v_call: TRBV10-3; j_call: TRBJ2-3; d_call: TRBD2; clone_size: NA; cdr3_aa: CAISEVAGPTDTQYF; cdr3_nt: TGTGCCATCAGTGAGGTAGCGGGCCCCACAGATACGCAGTATTTT
v_call: TRBV29-1; j_call: TRBJ2-7; d_call: NA; clone_size: many; cdr3_aa: CSVVPASSYEQYF; cdr3_nt: TGCAGCGTTGTTCCGGCGAGCTCCTACGAGCAGTACTTC
v_call: TRBV12-3/TRBV12-4; j_call: TRBJ2-5; d_call: TRBD2; clone_size: few; cdr3_aa: CASKGGPETQYF; cdr3_nt: TGTGCCAGCAAGGGAGGGCCAGAGACCCAGTACTTC
v_call: TRBV7-9; j_call: TRBJ2-3; d_call: TRBD1; clone_size: NA; cdr3_aa: CASSKGRQGADTQYF; cdr3_nt: TGTGCCAGCAGCAAGGGGAGACAGGGGGCAGATACGCAGTATTTT
v_call: TRBV20-1; j_call: TRBJ2-1; d_call: TRBD2; clone_size: few; cdr3_aa: CSRTGGGPTSYNEQFF; cdr3_nt: TGCAGTCGGACCGGCGGGGGGCCGACATCCTACAATGAGCAGTTCTTC
v_call: TRBV7-2; j_call: TRBJ2-3; d_call: NA; clone_size: few; cdr3_aa: CASSLVRVGDTQYF; cdr3_nt: TGTGCCAGCAGCTTAGTTAGGGTGGGGGATACGCAGTATTTT
v_call: TRBV5-1; j_call: TRBJ2-2; d_call: NA; clone_size: few; cdr3_aa: CASSTYRAPGELFF; cdr3_nt: TGCGCCAGCAGCACATACAGGGCCCCCGGGGAGCTGTTTTTT
v_call: TRBV7-6; j_call: TRBJ1-5; d_call: NA; clone_size: many; cdr3_aa: CASSVRGGNQPQHF; cdr3_nt: TGTGCCAGCAGCGTGAGGGGGGGAAATCAGCCCCAGCATTTT
v_call: TRBV5-1; j_call: TRBJ2-5; d_call: TRBD2; clone_size: many; cdr3_aa: CASSLWGLAGYQETQYF; cdr3_nt: TGCGCCAGCAGCTTGTGGGGACTAGCGGGGTACCAAGAGACCCAGTACTTC
v_call: TRBV29-1; j_call: TRBJ2-5; d_call: NA; clone_size: many; cdr3_aa: CSVEDPRYQETQYF; cdr3_nt: TGCAGCGTTGAAGATCCCAGGTATCAAGAGACCCAGTACTTC
v_call: TRBV29-1; j_call: TRBJ1-1; d_call: TRBD1; clone_size: few; cdr3_aa: CSVEWTGTEAFF; cdr3_nt: TGCAGCGTTGAATGGACAGGGACTGAAGCTTTCTTT
v_call: TRBV29-1; j_call: TRBJ1-2; d_call: NA; clone_size: NA; cdr3_aa: CSVASGGSYGYTF; cdr3_nt: TGCAGCGTTGCTTCTGGGGGCAGTTATGGCTACACCTTC
v_call: TRBV15; j_call: TRBJ2-1; d_call: TRBD2; clone_size: NA; cdr3_aa: CATSGRTSGPNEQFF; cdr3_nt: TGTGCCACCAGCGGTCGGACTAGCGGTCCCAATGAGCAGTTCTTC
v_call: TRBV24-1; j_call: TRBJ1-4; d_call: TRBD1; clone_size: NA; cdr3_aa: CATSDSGTGATNEKLFF; cdr3_nt: TGTGCCACCAGTGACTCCGGGACAGGGGCAACTAATGAAAAACTGTTTTTT
v_call: TRBV9; j_call: TRBJ2-2; d_call: NA; clone_size: NA; cdr3_aa: CASSAPSAGANTGELFF; cdr3_nt: TGTGCCAGCAGCGCCCCATCGGCGGGGGCAAACACCGGGGAGCTGTTTTTT
v_call: TRBV29-1; j_call: TRBJ1-2; d_call: NA; clone_size: NA; cdr3_aa: CSVEDHSAPGYGYTF; cdr3_nt: TGCAGCGTTGAAGATCATTCCGCCCCAGGGTATGGCTACACCTTC
v_call: TRBV12-3/TRBV12-4; j_call: TRBJ1-4; d_call: NA; clone_size: many; cdr3_aa: CASSQGSTNEKLFF; cdr3_nt: TGTGCCAGCAGTCAAGGGTCAACTAATGAAAAACTGTTTTTT